A selection of T cell receptor beta chains follows, all from one sample in a study of neoadjuvant anti-PD-1 for oral cavity cancer. Sequencing was performed with immunoSEQ multiplex PCR; in TCRdb, only in-frame clones are kept and a portion is missing. The table shows about 14,000 clones, with around 74% occurring only once. The source was PBMCs, collected after nivolumab (anti-PD-1) treatment. The source of these receptors is a person between 35 and 79 years old with oral cavity squamous cell carcinoma. CDR3s include the opening cysteine and the closing phenylalanine or tryptophan. A D gene is named only where the DNA matches it firmly. Size values are once, few and many counts, or a class for expanded clones, and some rows have none.

J gene | V gene | D gene | clone size | CDR3 DNA | CDR3 protein
TRBJ2-1 | TRBV4-1 | TRBD1 | . | TGCGCCAGCAGCCAAGTGGCCGGGACAGGGGGCTTCAATGAGCAGTTCTTC | CASSQVAGTGGFNEQFF
TRBJ1-1 | TRBV5-1 | . | . | TGCGCCAGCAGCTTGGAGGGCGGGGGTGATATGAACACTGAAGCTTTCTTT | CASSLEGGGDMNTEAFF
TRBJ2-3 | TRBV30 | TRBD2 | . | TGTGCCTGGAGTCCGGCAGCGGGAGGTAGCACAGATACGCAGTATTTT | CAWSPAAGGSTDTQYF
TRBJ1-2 | TRBV7-9 | TRBD1 | . | TGTGCCAGCAGCCCCAGACAGGGCGATGGCTACACCTTC | CASSPRQGDGYTF
TRBJ2-1 | TRBV5-4 | TRBD1 | few | TGTGCCAGCAGCTACGGGACAGCCAATTACAATGAGCAGTTCTTC | CASSYGTANYNEQFF
TRBJ2-5 | TRBV25-1 | . | few | TGTGCCAGCAGTTTAGCGGAGACCCAGTACTTC | CASSLAETQYF
TRBJ2-7 | TRBV5-1 | . | once | TGCGCCAGCAGCTTTGGGACTGGAATCTACGAGCAGTACTTC | CASSFGTGIYEQYF
TRBJ1-5 | TRBV28 | . | . | TGTGCCAGCAGTTCCCTCCCTCGCGCCGGATATAGCAATCAGCCCCAGCATTTT | CASSSLPRAGYSNQPQHF
TRBJ2-7 | TRBV30 | TRBD2 | once | TGTGCCTGGAGCCGGACTAGCGCCTCCTACGAGCAGTACTTC | CAWSRTSASYEQYF
TRBJ2-4 | TRBV30 | TRBD2 | once | TGTGCCTGTTGTCTAGCGGGAGTGGCTTGGGTTCTTGAGTACTTC | CACCLAGVAWVLEYF
TRBJ2-7 | TRBV7-9 | . | few | TGTGCCAGCAGCCCATATGGTCCCCCCTACGAGCAGTACTTC | CASSPYGPPYEQYF
TRBJ1-5 | TRBV23-1 | TRBD1 | few | TGCGCCAGCAGGCTAAGAGGGACAGGGGGTCTTAGTCAGCCCCAGCATTTT | CASRLRGTGGLSQPQHF
TRBJ1-4 | TRBV6-5 | . | . | TGTGCCAGCAGGGACACATATGAAAAACTGTTTTTT | CASRDTYEKLFF
TRBJ2-3 | TRBV7-8 | TRBD2 | . | TGTGCCAGCAGCCTTTGGACTAGCGGGAGTTTCGCAGATACGCAGTATTTT | CASSLWTSGSFADTQYF
TRBJ2-7 | TRBV6-5 | . | . | TGTGCCAGCAGTTATCTCCCACCTCCGGGCTCCTACGAGCAGTACTTC | CASSYLPPPGSYEQYF
TRBJ2-2 | TRBV7-8 | . | . | TGTGCCTCCTGGGCCGGGTTGGGGACCGGGGAGCTGTTTTTT | CASWAGLGTGELFF
TRBJ2-2 | TRBV7-9 | . | once | TGTGCCAGCAGCTTAGGGGTTCTATCATCGGGGGAGCTGTTTTTT | CASSLGVLSSGELFF
TRBJ2-1 | TRBV5-1 | . | . | TGCGCCAGCAGCTTGGAGGTTTTCTCCTACAATGAGCAGTTCTTC | CASSLEVFSYNEQFF
TRBJ1-4 | TRBV2 | . | few | TGTGCCAGCAGTTTTGAGGCAAACAATGAAAAACTGTTTTTT | CASSFEANNEKLFF
TRBJ1-2 | TRBV28 | TRBD1 | . | TGTGCCACAGGACAGGGAGAAATCGGCTACACCTTC | CATGQGEIGYTF
TRBJ1-1 | TRBV7-6 | TRBD1 | . | TGTGCCAGCAGCGACAGGGACAGGGTCACTGAAGCTTTCTTT | CASSDRDRVTEAFF
TRBJ1-2 | TRBV10-2 | . | . | TGCGCCAGCAGTCCGGAGGGGGACTATGGCTACACCTTC | CASSPEGDYGYTF
TRBJ2-7 | TRBV28 | . | once | TGTGCCACCTTCCAGGGGTCTTTCTACGAGCAGTACTTC | CATFQGSFYEQYF
TRBJ2-4 | TRBV19 | . | . | TGTGCCAGTACCATCGGAGGGGCCAAAAACATTCAGTACTTC | CASTIGGAKNIQYF
TRBJ1-5 | TRBV6-6 | . | . | TGTGCCAGCAGTTACCCGAGAGATAGCAATCAGCCCCAGCATTTT | CASSYPRDSNQPQHF
TRBJ2-1 | TRBV2 | TRBD1 | . | TGTGCCAGCAGTGCCGGGACAGTTTATCCTGGTGAGCAGTTCTTC | CASSAGTVYPGEQFF
TRBJ2-1 | TRBV29-1 | . | . | TGCAGCGTTGAGGAGTCTTACAATGAGCAGTTCTTC | CSVEESYNEQFF
TRBJ2-2 | TRBV27 | . | once | TGTGCCAGCAGTTTATTAGGAATGAACACCGGGGAGCTGTTTTTT | CASSLLGMNTGELFF
TRBJ1-2 | TRBV6-1 | . | . | TGTGCCAGCAGTGAAGGGGAGACCTATGGCTACACCTTC | CASSEGETYGYTF
TRBJ2-1 | TRBV6-5 | . | . | TGTGCCAGCAGGGGGACGACCAATGAGCAGTTCTTC | CASRGTTNEQFF
TRBJ2-5 | TRBV28 | TRBD1 | . | TGTGCCAGCAGTCAGGGACAGGTCGAGACCCAGTACTTC | CASSQGQVETQYF
TRBJ2-3 | TRBV2 | . | . | TGTGCCAGCAACCGGGAGCGGAGCACAGATACGCAGTATTTT | CASNRERSTDTQYF
TRBJ1-3 | TRBV5-1 | TRBD1 | few | TGCGCCAGCAGCCCAGGGACAGAAGCTGGAAACACCATATATTTT | CASSPGTEAGNTIYF
TRBJ1-5 | TRBV6-1 | . | few | TGTGCCAGCAGTGGACAAAATAGCAATCAGCCCCAGCATTTT | CASSGQNSNQPQHF
TRBJ2-7 | TRBV15 | TRBD1 | . | TGTGCCACCAGCAGCGGACAGGGCTCCTACGAGCAGTACTTC | CATSSGQGSYEQYF
TRBJ1-5 | TRBV4-2 | . | . | TGTGCCAGCAGCCAAGTCGCGGGGAATGAGTGGCAGCCCCAGCATTTT | CASSQVAGNEWQPQHF
TRBJ1-1 | TRBV6-1 | TRBD1 | . | TGTGCCAGCAACGACAGGGGATTAAACACTGAAGCTTTCTTT | CASNDRGLNTEAFF
TRBJ2-1 | TRBV6-5 | . | few | TGTGCCAGCAGTTACGGAGAAGCTCACAATGAGCAGTTCTTC | CASSYGEAHNEQFF
TRBJ1-1 | TRBV6-5 | . | . | TGTGCCAGCAGTGACAACCCAGATGAAGCTTTCTTT | CASSDNPDEAFF
TRBJ1-3 | TRBV6-5 | . | . | TGTGCCAGCAGCCCGGGTGTGGGTCCGGGAAACACCATATATTTT | CASSPGVGPGNTIYF
TRBJ1-1 | TRBV5-1 | . | few | TGCGCCAGCAGCTGGACAGAGAACACTGAAGCTTTCTTT | CASSWTENTEAFF